This TCR beta chain was recorded in a study of blood T cell repertoires in COVID-19. Study as a whole: Spain, Italy and the United States supplied samples that represented acute and convalescent COVID-19. PBMCs, B-cell-depleted T cells, or T cells were the source of the cDNA or gDNA that made up the material.

Enrollment of patients from Seattle took place during active infection, with longitudinal follow-up. Germline V lookup: CDR1 SNHLY, CDR2 FYNNEI. This CDR3 is 13 amino acids long. V lost 0 bases and J 6 bases, leaving 9 bases between the germline ends. This clone was seen a handful of times. Per the authors' pipeline: From reference gene primer amplification, estimates of nucleated cell counts were derived. Produced via immunoSEQ multiplex PCR; TCRdb's table is partial and in-frame only. D and trimming come from the DNA, and the V and J calls and clone size come from that table. This table has about 220,000 clones, 85% appearing once.

The sequencing sample was made of peripheral blood. The rearrangement uses TRBV2 and TRBJ2-7; D gene uncertain. The receptor was derived from a woman between 65 and 79 years old with COVID-19, enrolled during active disease. CDR3 nucleotides: TGTGCCAGCAGTGAAGCTCGTCTATCCGAGCAGTACTTC. It translates to CASSEARLSEQYF.